A selection of T cell receptor beta chains follows, all from one sample in a study of human T cells and chemical hapten exposure. Each CDR3 protein is one row after TCRdb ran MiXCR on the RACE reads. The sample consists of 300,000 to 450,000 distinct CDR3 sequences, approximately 5.8% of them appearing once. The specimen was whole blood, collected in connection with sensitization to the hapten diphenylcyclopropenone (DPC). These receptors came from a woman younger than 35 with alopecia areata. Some clones in this sample may be carry-over from other donors' samples. Each CDR3 is given with its conserved first and last residue. The D gene is left open where the match is weak. Clone size is shown for a subset of rows, as once, few, many or a class of expanded clone.

D gene: .
V gene: TRBV3-1
clone size: .
J gene: TRBJ1-2
CDR3 DNA: TGTGCCAGCAGCCCCGGGGAGGCCGTCGGTCGCTACACCTTC
CDR3 protein: CASSPGEAVGRYTF

D gene: .
V gene: TRBV5-6
clone size: many
J gene: TRBJ2-2
CDR3 DNA: TGTGCCAGCAGCTCTACAGCTTTCACCGGGGAGCTGTTTTTT
CDR3 protein: CASSSTAFTGELFF

D gene: TRBD1
V gene: TRBV6-5
clone size: few
J gene: TRBJ1-4
CDR3 DNA: TGTGCCAGCAGAGAGACAGGGGGCGATGAAAAACTGTTTTTT
CDR3 protein: CASRETGGDEKLFF

D gene: .
V gene: TRBV28
clone size: .
J gene: TRBJ2-3
CDR3 DNA: TGTGCCAGCAGTTTATTCGGAGCGAACACAGATACGCAGTATTTT
CDR3 protein: CASSLFGANTDTQYF

D gene: .
V gene: TRBV11-3
clone size: few
J gene: TRBJ2-7
CDR3 DNA: TGTGCCAGCAGCCCGGGACTTGGCGAGCAGTACTTC
CDR3 protein: CASSPGLGEQYF

D gene: TRBD2
V gene: TRBV7-9
clone size: few
J gene: TRBJ2-1
CDR3 DNA: TGTGCCAGCATGCCCCCAGCGGGGGGATACTACAATGAGCAGTTCTTC
CDR3 protein: CASMPPAGGYYNEQFF

D gene: TRBD1
V gene: TRBV4-3
clone size: few
J gene: TRBJ1-6
CDR3 DNA: TGCGCCAGCAGCCAAGGAGGAGGGGGCAATTCACCCCTCCACTTT
CDR3 protein: CASSQGGGGNSPLHF

D gene: TRBD1
V gene: TRBV20-1
clone size: many
J gene: TRBJ2-1
CDR3 DNA: TGCAGTGCTAGTAGGGACAGGGACAATGAGCAGTTCTTC
CDR3 protein: CSASRDRDNEQFF

D gene: TRBD2
V gene: TRBV9
clone size: many
J gene: TRBJ2-5
CDR3 DNA: TGTGCCAGCAGCCCCAACCGGCTAGCGGGGGACCACCAGTACTTC
CDR3 protein: CASSPNRLAGDHQYF

D gene: TRBD2
V gene: TRBV6-5
clone size: few
J gene: TRBJ2-3
CDR3 DNA: TGTGCCAGCTATTATTCCGGGACTAGCGGGGACACAGATACGCAGTATTTT
CDR3 protein: CASYYSGTSGDTDTQYF

D gene: .
V gene: TRBV27
clone size: many
J gene: TRBJ1-1
CDR3 DNA: TGTGCCAGCAGTTTAGCGTCGAACACTGAAGCTTTCTTT
CDR3 protein: CASSLASNTEAFF

D gene: .
V gene: TRBV29-1
clone size: .
J gene: TRBJ1-1
CDR3 DNA: TGCAGCGTTCGGGGGCAGCCCATGAACACTGAAGCTTTCTTT
CDR3 protein: CSVRGQPMNTEAFF

D gene: TRBD2
V gene: TRBV5-4
clone size: few
J gene: TRBJ2-1
CDR3 DNA: TGTGCCAGCAGCTCGAGCCCGACTAGCGGGGACAATGAGCAGTTCTTC
CDR3 protein: CASSSSPTSGDNEQFF

D gene: .
V gene: TRBV6-5
clone size: .
J gene: TRBJ2-7
CDR3 DNA: TGTGCCAGCAGTAGACCGGGAGCCTACGAGCAGTACTTC
CDR3 protein: CASSRPGAYEQYF

D gene: TRBD1
V gene: TRBV27
clone size: many
J gene: TRBJ1-2
CDR3 DNA: TGTGCCAGCAGTACCTTAGACAGGGTACATGGCTACACCTTC
CDR3 protein: CASSTLDRVHGYTF

D gene: .
V gene: TRBV10-3
clone size: many
J gene: TRBJ1-6
CDR3 DNA: TGTGCCATCACCGGACAGCTCGAACGTAATTCACCCCTCCACTTT
CDR3 protein: CAITGQLERNSPLHF

D gene: .
V gene: TRBV7-9
clone size: many
J gene: TRBJ1-2
CDR3 DNA: TGTGCCAGCAGCCAGGTACAGGTCTATGGCTACACCTTC
CDR3 protein: CASSQVQVYGYTF

D gene: TRBD1
V gene: TRBV25-1
clone size: many
J gene: TRBJ1-4
CDR3 DNA: TGTGCCAGCACCTCCGGGACAGGGGACGAAAAACTGTTTTTT
CDR3 protein: CASTSGTGDEKLFF

D gene: .
V gene: TRBV29-1
clone size: .
J gene: TRBJ2-3
CDR3 DNA: TGCAGCGTTGTAGGTTTAGCACAGTCCGATACGCAGTATTTT
CDR3 protein: CSVVGLAQSDTQYF

D gene: .
V gene: TRBV5-1
clone size: many
J gene: TRBJ2-3
CDR3 DNA: TGCGCCAGCAGCTTGGTGGCAGGGGTCACAGATACGCAGTATTTT
CDR3 protein: CASSLVAGVTDTQYF

D gene: .
V gene: TRBV3-1
clone size: few
J gene: TRBJ1-1
CDR3 DNA: TGTGCCAGCAGCCAAGACGATGAAGCTTTCTTT
CDR3 protein: CASSQDDEAFF

D gene: .
V gene: TRBV11-2
clone size: many
J gene: TRBJ2-1
CDR3 DNA: TGTGCCAGCAGCATGCTAGCGAGCTCCTACAATGAGCAGTTCTTC
CDR3 protein: CASSMLASSYNEQFF

D gene: .
V gene: TRBV5-1
clone size: .
J gene: TRBJ1-3
CDR3 DNA: TGCGCCAGCAGCCAAGGATCCGGGAGAGACACCATATATTTT
CDR3 protein: CASSQGSGRDTIYF

D gene: .
V gene: TRBV6-2/TRBV6-3
clone size: few
J gene: TRBJ2-1
CDR3 DNA: TGTGCCAGCAGTTACTTCGATGAGCAGTTCTTC
CDR3 protein: CASSYFDEQFF

D gene: .
V gene: TRBV5-1
clone size: few
J gene: TRBJ1-1
CDR3 DNA: TGCGCCAGCAGCTTGAGGACAGTAAGCGTTGGGATGACTGAAGCTTTCTTT
CDR3 protein: CASSLRTVSVGMTEAFF

D gene: TRBD1
V gene: TRBV6-2/TRBV6-3
clone size: .
J gene: TRBJ1-1
CDR3 DNA: TGTGCCAGCAGCGAACAGGGGACCACTGAAGCTTTCTTT
CDR3 protein: CASSEQGTTEAFF

D gene: .
V gene: TRBV9
clone size: few
J gene: TRBJ1-4
CDR3 DNA: TGTGCCAGCAGCGAGGGGTTGGTTGAAAAACTGTTTTTT
CDR3 protein: CASSEGLVEKLFF

D gene: TRBD2
V gene: TRBV7-2
clone size: many
J gene: TRBJ2-3
CDR3 DNA: TGTGCCAGCAGCCCCACCCTTCCTAGCGGGGGGGCCACGGGAGATACGCAGTATTTT
CDR3 protein: CASSPTLPSGGATGDTQYF

D gene: .
V gene: TRBV27
clone size: many
J gene: TRBJ1-1
CDR3 DNA: TGTGCCAGCAGTTTAAGGGGGGTTAAGACTGAAGCTTTCTTT
CDR3 protein: CASSLRGVKTEAFF

D gene: TRBD1
V gene: TRBV7-8
clone size: many
J gene: TRBJ2-3
CDR3 DNA: TGTGCCAGCAGCAGGACAGGGATCGGGCGGGATACGCAGTATTTT
CDR3 protein: CASSRTGIGRDTQYF

D gene: .
V gene: TRBV11-1
clone size: .
J gene: TRBJ1-1
CDR3 DNA: TGTGCCAGCAGCTGGGCTCTTCGCGAGAACACTGAAGCTTTCTTT
CDR3 protein: CASSWALRENTEAFF

D gene: .
V gene: TRBV6-1
clone size: .
J gene: TRBJ2-2
CDR3 DNA: TGTGCCAGCAATTTGGGCGGCGGGGAGCTGTTTTTT
CDR3 protein: CASNLGGGELFF

D gene: .
V gene: TRBV7-9
clone size: many
J gene: TRBJ2-1
CDR3 DNA: TGTGCCAGCAGCCCGCGCTATGGGGGGGCCCCATACAATGAGCAGTTCTTC
CDR3 protein: CASSPRYGGAPYNEQFF

D gene: .
V gene: TRBV4-3
clone size: few
J gene: TRBJ1-1
CDR3 DNA: TGCGCCAGCAGCCCCCACAGGGTGTCAAACACTGAAGCTTTCTTT
CDR3 protein: CASSPHRVSNTEAFF

D gene: .
V gene: TRBV5-6
clone size: .
J gene: TRBJ1-2
CDR3 DNA: TGTGCCAGCAGTTCGACTCCTACCGGTAGCTATGGCTACACCTTC
CDR3 protein: CASSSTPTGSYGYTF

D gene: .
V gene: TRBV7-6
clone size: .
J gene: TRBJ1-1
CDR3 DNA: TGTGCCAGCAGCTTACCTGCAGGGCCCTTGAACACTGAAGCTTTCTTT
CDR3 protein: CASSLPAGPLNTEAFF

D gene: .
V gene: TRBV13
clone size: few
J gene: TRBJ2-7
CDR3 DNA: TGTGCCAGCAGCGAAGGACATGTCTACGAGCAGTACTTC
CDR3 protein: CASSEGHVYEQYF

D gene: TRBD2
V gene: TRBV11-2
clone size: few
J gene: TRBJ2-1
CDR3 DNA: TGTGCCAGCAGCTTTTCGACTAGCGGGGGTCCCTACAATGAGCAGTTCTTC
CDR3 protein: CASSFSTSGGPYNEQFF

D gene: .
V gene: TRBV7-3
clone size: few
J gene: TRBJ2-7
CDR3 DNA: TGTGCCAGCAGCGCACCGGGACACTCCCAGACCTACGAGCAGTACTTC
CDR3 protein: CASSAPGHSQTYEQYF

D gene: .
V gene: TRBV15
clone size: .
J gene: TRBJ2-3
CDR3 DNA: TGTGCCACCAGCAGAGAATACACAGATACGCAGTATTTT
CDR3 protein: CATSREYTDTQYF

D gene: TRBD1
V gene: TRBV7-3
clone size: few
J gene: TRBJ1-1
CDR3 DNA: TGTGCCAGCCCACCGGGACAGCACACTGAAGCTTTCTTT
CDR3 protein: CASPPGQHTEAFF

D gene: TRBD1
V gene: TRBV2
clone size: many
J gene: TRBJ2-2
CDR3 DNA: TGTGCCAGCAGTGTCCGACAGGGAGACAACCTGAACACCGGGGAGCTGTTTTTT
CDR3 protein: CASSVRQGDNLNTGELFF

D gene: TRBD2
V gene: TRBV12-3/TRBV12-4
clone size: few
J gene: TRBJ2-7
CDR3 DNA: TGTGCCAGCAGTTTAAGGTCCGGGACTAGCGGGGACGAGCAGTACTTC
CDR3 protein: CASSLRSGTSGDEQYF

D gene: .
V gene: TRBV18
clone size: .
J gene: TRBJ1-2
CDR3 DNA: TGTGCCAGCTCACCGTCCGGGATATATGGCTACACCTTC
CDR3 protein: CASSPSGIYGYTF

D gene: .
V gene: TRBV6-1
clone size: few
J gene: TRBJ1-1
CDR3 DNA: TGTGCCAGCAGTCTCCAGGGGATCCTGAACACTGAAGCTTTCTTT
CDR3 protein: CASSLQGILNTEAFF

D gene: .
V gene: TRBV6-2/TRBV6-3
clone size: many
J gene: TRBJ1-3
CDR3 DNA: TGTGCCAGCAGCCTTATCTCTGGAAACACCATATATTTT
CDR3 protein: CASSLISGNTIYF

D gene: TRBD1
V gene: TRBV25-1
clone size: many
J gene: TRBJ2-2
CDR3 DNA: TGTGCCAGCAGTGCGACAGGGCTTACCGGGGAGCTGTTTTTT
CDR3 protein: CASSATGLTGELFF

D gene: TRBD1
V gene: TRBV10-3
clone size: .
J gene: TRBJ2-2
CDR3 DNA: TGTGCCTCAAGAGATTCAGGGGGTGGCACCGGGGAGCTGTTTTTT
CDR3 protein: CASRDSGGGTGELFF

D gene: .
V gene: TRBV20-1
clone size: few
J gene: TRBJ1-1
CDR3 DNA: TGCAGTGCTAGAGGAATGATAAGGAGGGGGAACACTGAAGCTTTCTTT
CDR3 protein: CSARGMIRRGNTEAFF